This T cell receptor (beta chain) was sequenced during a study of radiotherapy plus CTLA-4 blockade in lung cancer. For the study at large: Disease control reached 30% to 35%, with objective responses in approximately 17%.

This table comes from immunoSEQ multiplex PCR, and its TCRdb copy is limited to in-frame clones, with some not included. Of about 43,000 clones listed, 55% to 80% are singletons. J lost 8 bases, V lost 8 bases, and 9 bases had no gene match. The CDR3 totals 14 residues. In germline, CDR1 is SGDLS, CDR2 YYNGEE. This clone was detected only once. What it binds is unknown. The study, taken as a whole, reports: Expansion in blood of tumor-derived TCR clones was seen after radiotherapy plus ipilimumab.

The sample here was peripheral blood, taken from a patient treated with radiotherapy plus ipilimumab. This chain uses TRBV9 with TRBJ1-5; 11 positions agree with TRBD1. This TCR came from a human donor with non-small cell lung cancer who had a partial response to radiotherapy plus ipilimumab. The CDR3 sequence: CASGGQGVFKPQHF. CDR3 DNA sequence: TGTGCCAGTGGGGGACAGGGGGTCTTCAAGCCCCAGCATTTT.